This entry features one T cell receptor (beta chain) sequence. Data came from immunoSEQ multiplex PCR; TCRdb stores just in-frame clones and leaves some out. This table holds over 120,000 clones, more than 85% found once. The CDR3 totals 12 residues. Trimming took off 4 bases at V and 6 bases at J, with 10 bases between the two ends. Germline CDR1 and CDR2: SGDLS and YYNGEE. The data derive from a study of control samples from healthy donors and cancer patients. This rearrangement joins TRBV9 to TRBJ1-2; the D gene is possibly TRBD1 (5 bases). This TCR derives from a man aged 30-40 years in good health. The sequenced material came from blood. The CDR3 bases are TGTGCCAGCAGCAAGACAGCGGATGGCTACACCTTC. This codes for CASSKTADGYTF.